The 12 T cell receptor beta chains listed next were all sequenced from one sample in a study of radiotherapy plus CTLA-4 blockade in lung cancer. Method: immunoSEQ multiplex PCR; TCRdb's copy keeps in-frame clones and lacks some. Seen here are over 30,000 clones, 70% to 75% observed once, and the top ten hold around 4.5%. The sample was peripheral blood, taken from a patient treated with radiotherapy plus ipilimumab. The receptors derive from a human donor with non-small cell lung cancer whose response to radiotherapy plus ipilimumab could not be evaluated.

In its sample, this clone was seen a few times. The rearrangement joins TRBV7-2 to TRBJ1-1, with D possibly matching TRBD1 (5 bases). The germline V gene encodes CDR1 SGHTA and CDR2 FQGNSA. Trimming removed 2 bases from V and 3 bases from J, with 10 bases in between. CDR3 length equals 14 residues. CDR3 in amino acids: CASSLYRMDTEAFF. The CDR3 region has the DNA TGTGCCAGCAGCTTATACAGGATGGACACTGAAGCTTTCTTT.

This chain connects TRBV5-1 to TRBJ2-1; 15 bases map to TRBD2. CDR1 SGHRS and CDR2 YFSETQ come from the germline V gene. CDR3 length: 18 residues. V dropped 2 bases and J dropped 9; count of bases not matched to a gene: 12. The CDR3 sequence: CASSFGLGTSGRSREQFF. In DNA form, the CDR3 reads TGCGCCAGCAGCTTTGGGTTAGGGACTAGCGGGAGGAGTCGTGAGCAGTTCTTC.

The rearrangement links TRBV6-1 to TRBJ2-7; TRBD2 might be the D (6 bases). Germline V gene sequence: CDR1 MNHNS, CDR2 SASEGT. The CDR3 is 14 residues long. Trimming left V 1 base short and J 7 bases short, with 14 bases between. CDR3 protein: CASSEGLEGQEQYF. CDR3 nucleotides: TGTGCCAGCAGTGAAGGGCTGGAGGGGCAAGAGCAGTACTTC.

The genes are TRBV19 and TRBJ2-7; D might be TRBD2 (5 bases). The CDR3 has 12 amino acids. Germline lookup yields CDR1 LNHDA and CDR2 SQIVND (reference sequence). V lost 6 bases, J lost 9 bases, and 15 bases lay in between. The chain's CDR3 is CASSPGGWWQYF. CDR3 bases: TGTGCCAGTAGCCCAGGCGGGTGGTGGCAGTACTTC.

This clone was counted once. The V and J genes are TRBV4-3 and TRBJ1-6; perhaps TRBD1 as D (5 bases). Trimming cost V 0 bases and J 1 base, with 19 bases left between them. The CDR3 extends over 20 amino acids. In germline, CDR1 is LGHNA, CDR2 YSLEER. This chain's CDR3 is CASSQEVVWGSMSYNSPLHF. Written as DNA, the CDR3 is TGCGCCAGCAGCCAAGAAGTTGTCTGGGGCTCGATGTCCTATAATTCACCCCTCCACTTT.

V gene TRBV18 combines with J gene TRBJ2-7; 12 positions agree with TRBD2. Germline lookup yields CDR1 KGHSH and CDR2 LQKENI. The V segment lost 3 bases and the J segment 7 bases; nucleotides outside the gene matches: 10. CDR3 length equals 16 residues. The CDR3 DNA reads as TGTGCCAGCTCACCTCCCGGACTAGCGGGGCACTGGGAGCAGTACTTC. It yields the protein CASSPPGLAGHWEQYF.

This chain uses TRBV4-1 with TRBJ2-1, with TRBD1 as a possible D gene (6 bases). This CDR3 comprises 16 residues. Per germline, CDR1 MGHRA and CDR2 YSYEKL. V was trimmed by 0 bases and J by 4 bases, leaving 13 bases between them. CDR3 protein: CASSQDEQGRYNEQFF. CDR3 nucleotides: TGCGCCAGCAGCCAAGATGAACAGGGTCGTTACAATGAGCAGTTCTTC.

The rearrangement links TRBV7-9 to TRBJ2-2; 9 bases map to TRBD2. This CDR3 is 18 amino acids long. Per the germline V gene, CDR1 is SEHNR and CDR2 is FQNEAQ (reference sequence). The V and J ends lost 4 bases and 0 bases, in that order; junction bases with no gene match: 9. The CDR3 reads CASSSRGSGSSNTGELFF. As DNA, the CDR3 is TGTGCCAGCAGCTCCCGGGGTAGCGGGAGCTCGAACACCGGGGAGCTGTTTTTT.

The chain is built from TRBV6-5 and TRBJ2-4, with TRBD2 matching 8 bases. Unmatched junction bases numbered 4, after V lost 5 bases and J lost 1 base. The CDR3 sequence is 15 residues long. Germline CDR1 is MNHEY and CDR2 is SVGAGI. In nucleotides, the CDR3 is TGTGCCAGCAGTGTGGCTAGCGGGGCCAAAAACATTCAGTACTTC. This gives the protein CASSVASGAKNIQYF.

The chain combines TRBV2 with TRBJ2-3; tentatively, D is TRBD2 (5 bases). Germline CDR1 is SNHLY and CDR2 is FYNNEI. The germline V and J ends were trimmed by 6 bases and 10 bases, with 14 bases remaining between them. The CDR3 is made up of 12 amino acids. CDR3 nucleotide sequence: TGTGCCAGCAGCGTTAGTGAGGGAGCGCAGTATTTT. It is translated as CASSVSEGAQYF.

J is TRBJ2-5 and V is TRBV7-3; 7 bases agree with TRBD2. Trimming cost V 4 bases and J 10 bases; bases outside gene matches: 6. Germline CDR1 and CDR2: SGHTA and FQGTGA. This CDR3 contains 12 residues. CDR3 bases: TGTGCCAGCAGCTCCCAGGGAGGGATCCAGTACTTC. This encodes CASSSQGGIQYF. The full variable domain, with the rest looked up from reference TRBV7-3 and TRBJ2-5, is GAGVSQTPSNKVTEKGKYVELRCDPISGHTALYWYRQSLGQGPEFLIYFQGTGAADDSGLPNDRFFAVRPEGSVSTLKIQRTERGDSAVYLCASSSQGGIQYFGPGTRLLVL.

This rearrangement joins TRBV4-3 to TRBJ2-3, with TRBD1 identical over 7 bases. CDR1 and CDR2 (germline): LGHNA, YSLEER. This CDR3 comprises 16 residues. Unmatched junction bases numbered 9, after V lost 0 bases and J lost 6 bases. The CDR3: CASSQDWDRGRDTQYF. In nucleotides, the CDR3 is TGCGCCAGCAGCCAAGATTGGGACAGAGGCAGGGATACGCAGTATTTT.